This T cell receptor beta chain was identified during a study of cytomegalovirus exposure and HLA in healthy donors. Study outcomes and limitations: Roughly uniform depth of sequencing across donors was assumed in presence/absence analyses. Per published reports, the classifier diagnosed cytomegalovirus status with high specificity and sensitivity. For TCR beta chains, V- and J-gene trimming was later linked to a missense DCLRE1C variant. For most TCR sequences rarity was the rule, although some public TCRs occurred in many donors.

Concerning this clone itself: Its specificity is unknown.

60 Vbeta and 13 Jbeta primers were used in PCR. Generated by immunoSEQ multiplex PCR, the TCRdb table keeps only in-frame clones and is missing some. The table records more than 85,000 clones, about four fifths of them present only once. The CDR3 is 14 amino acids. Trimming took off 0 bases at V and 2 bases at J, with 9 bases between the two ends. Per germline, CDR1 SGDLS and CDR2 YYNGEE. The source is a woman aged 60 to 75 in good health and CMV-seropositive. The sample consisted of PBMCs. The rearrangement uses TRBV9 and TRBJ2-7; TRBD1 might be the D (6 bases). CDR3 sequence: CASSVGPGAYEQYF. Here the CDR3 DNA reads TGTGCCAGCAGCGTAGGTCCAGGGGCCTACGAGCAGTACTTC.